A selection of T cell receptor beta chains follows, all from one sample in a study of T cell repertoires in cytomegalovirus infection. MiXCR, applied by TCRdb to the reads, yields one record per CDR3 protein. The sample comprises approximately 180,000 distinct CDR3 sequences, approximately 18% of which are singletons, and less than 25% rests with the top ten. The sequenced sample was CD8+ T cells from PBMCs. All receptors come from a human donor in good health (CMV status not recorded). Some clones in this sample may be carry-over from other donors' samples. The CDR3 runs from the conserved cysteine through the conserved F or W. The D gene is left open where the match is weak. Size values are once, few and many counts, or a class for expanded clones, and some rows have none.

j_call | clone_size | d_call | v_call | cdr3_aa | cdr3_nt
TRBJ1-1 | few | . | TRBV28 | CASSPRLSNTEAFF | TGTGCCAGCAGTCCTCGCCTGTCGAACACTGAAGCTTTCTTT
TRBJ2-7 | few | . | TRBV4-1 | CASSQGRDIFYEQYF | TGCGCCAGCAGCCAAGGCCGGGACATTTTCTACGAGCAGTACTTC
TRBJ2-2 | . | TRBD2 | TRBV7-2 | CASAGGMRNTGELFF | TGTGCCTCCGCCGGGGGGATGAGGAACACCGGGGAGCTGTTTTTT
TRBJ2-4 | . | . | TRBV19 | CASSDDSDSRNAKNIQYF | TGTGCCAGTAGCGACGACTCCGACAGTCGAAACGCCAAAAACATTCAGTACTTC
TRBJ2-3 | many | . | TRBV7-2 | CASITGETYTDTQYF | TGTGCCAGCATCACTGGAGAGACCTACACAGATACGCAGTATTTT
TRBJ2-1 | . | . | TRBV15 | CATSSGARLVSRYNEQFF | TGTGCCACCAGCAGTGGGGCCAGACTAGTCTCTCGATACAATGAGCAGTTCTTC
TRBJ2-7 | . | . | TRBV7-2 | CASSREYEQYF | TGTGCCAGCAGCCGAGAATACGAGCAGTACTTC
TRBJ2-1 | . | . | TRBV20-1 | CSARDRDTSYNEQFF | TGCAGTGCTAGAGATCGCGACACTTCCTACAATGAGCAGTTCTTC
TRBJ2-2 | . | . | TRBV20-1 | CSARDWGTGELFF | TGCAGTGCTAGAGATTGGGGTACCGGGGAGCTGTTTTTT
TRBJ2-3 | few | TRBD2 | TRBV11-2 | CASSLGLAGLRDTQYF | TGTGCCAGCAGCTTAGGCCTAGCGGGACTTAGAGATACGCAGTATTTT
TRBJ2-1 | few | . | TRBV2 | CASMGGEQFF | TGTGCCAGCATGGGGGGTGAGCAGTTCTTC
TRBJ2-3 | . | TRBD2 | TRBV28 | CASSSATSGSRRDTQYF | TGTGCCAGCAGTTCCGCGACTAGCGGGTCTCGTAGAGATACGCAGTATTTT
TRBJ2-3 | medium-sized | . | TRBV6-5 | CASSYSIGGTDTQYF | TGTGCCAGCAGTTACTCGATAGGGGGCACAGATACGCAGTATTTT
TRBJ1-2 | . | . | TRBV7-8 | CASTLSGPNYGYTF | TGTGCCAGCACCCTGTCAGGTCCTAACTATGGCTACACCTTC
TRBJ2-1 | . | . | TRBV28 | CASSFRTGGNEQFF | TGTGCCAGCAGTTTTAGGACTGGGGGGAATGAGCAGTTCTTC
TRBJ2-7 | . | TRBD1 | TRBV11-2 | CASRFRGGQGAHEQYF | TGTGCCAGCAGGTTCAGAGGTGGACAGGGGGCCCACGAGCAGTACTTC
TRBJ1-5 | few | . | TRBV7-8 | CASSLMGGTYSNQPQHF | TGTGCCAGCAGCTTAATGGGGGGGACCTATAGCAATCAGCCCCAGCATTTT
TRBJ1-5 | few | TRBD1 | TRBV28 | CASSHIYRTGGFGNQPQHF | TGTGCCAGCAGTCATATATACCGGACAGGAGGGTTTGGCAATCAGCCCCAGCATTTT
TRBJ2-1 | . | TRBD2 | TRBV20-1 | CSARRLAGSYNEQFF | TGCAGTGCTCGGAGACTAGCGGGCTCCTACAATGAGCAGTTCTTC
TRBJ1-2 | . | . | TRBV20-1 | CSARDLGRDYGYTF | TGCAGTGCTAGAGATTTGGGGAGGGACTATGGCTACACCTTC
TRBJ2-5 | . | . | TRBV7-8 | CASSENYETQYF | TGTGCCAGCAGCGAAAATTACGAGACCCAGTACTTC
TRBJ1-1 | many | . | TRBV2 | CASSDGLMNTEAFF | TGTGCCAGCAGTGACGGGCTCATGAACACTGAAGCTTTCTTT
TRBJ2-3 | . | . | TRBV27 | CASSSFTDTQYF | TGTGCCAGCAGTTCCTTCACAGATACGCAGTATTTT
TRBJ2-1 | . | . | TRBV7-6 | CASSPRWINEQFF | TGTGCCAGCAGCCCGAGATGGATCAATGAGCAGTTCTTC
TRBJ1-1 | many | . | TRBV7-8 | CASSPWGGLMNTEAFF | TGTGCCAGCAGCCCCTGGGGAGGACTCATGAACACTGAAGCTTTCTTT
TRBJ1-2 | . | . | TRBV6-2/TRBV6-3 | CASTGYGPRWGYTF | TGTGCCAGCACCGGCTATGGCCCCCGTTGGGGCTACACCTTC
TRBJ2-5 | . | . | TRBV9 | CASSVDAGIQETQYF | TGTGCCAGCAGCGTAGATGCGGGGATTCAAGAGACCCAGTACTTC
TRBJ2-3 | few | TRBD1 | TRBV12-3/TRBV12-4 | CASSFLDRGDTQYF | TGTGCCAGCAGTTTCCTGGACAGGGGAGATACGCAGTATTTT
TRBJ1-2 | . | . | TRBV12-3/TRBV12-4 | CASSISLYGYTF | TGTGCCAGCAGTATCAGTCTCTATGGCTACACCTTC
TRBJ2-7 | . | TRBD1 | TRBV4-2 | CASSLGQGVNYEQYF | TGTGCCAGCAGCCTGGGACAGGGGGTTAACTACGAGCAGTACTTC
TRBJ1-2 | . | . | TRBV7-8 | CASSFGRAYGYTF | TGTGCCAGCAGCTTCGGACGGGCCTATGGCTACACCTTC